This T cell receptor beta chain was sequenced for a study of T cell responses to AZD1222 COVID-19 vaccine. The germline CDR1 and CDR2 sequences are MDHEN and SYDVKM. The CDR3 runs 13 residues. Trimming stripped 2 bases from V and 6 bases from J, with 10 bases between. This clone was observed once. Sequencing was performed with immunoSEQ multiplex PCR; in TCRdb, only in-frame clones are kept and a portion is missing. The sample lists 170,000 or so clones; roughly 90% were seen once. This rearrangement joins TRBV28 to TRBJ1-2; possibly TRBD1 for D (5 bases). Material: peripheral blood, obtained on day 0 of AZD1222 vaccination. The TCR originated in an adult in good health. The CDR3 coding sequence is TGTGCCAGCAGTTTAAGGGGCGCAGATGGCTACACCTTC. Protein sequence: CASSLRGADGYTF.